This T cell receptor (beta chain) was obtained from a study of PD-1 blockade in classical Hodgkin lymphoma. Findings and limits, study-wide: Whereas CD4+ TCR diversity had risen significantly by C4D1, CD8+ TCR diversity had not. Baseline diversity in complete responders resembled that of newly diagnosed patients. Possible causes of repertoire differences, disease activity or prior therapy, remain undefined.

As for this clone: Antigen specificity is unknown.

Assay: immunoSEQ multiplex PCR; the TCRdb copy retains only in-frame clones and omits some. The table shows approximately 10,000 clones, with around 82% occurring only once. Per germline, CDR1 SEHNR and CDR2 FQNEAQ (reference sequence). The CDR3 spans 16 residues. Trimming took off 5 bases at V and 0 bases at J, with 15 bases between the two ends. All patients experienced relapse after autologous stem cell transplantation, and brentuximab vedotin exposure was variable. From thawed PBMCs, CD8+ T cells were isolated by magnetic negative selection. Best response was recorded as complete response, partial response or progressive disease.

The V gene is TRBV7-9, the J gene TRBJ2-3; a possible D gene is TRBD2 (5 bases). The receptor was isolated from a human donor with classical Hodgkin lymphoma. The source material was CD8+ T cells from blood, sampled at baseline. CDR3 coding DNA: TGTGCCAGCAGCCCACCCTTAGCGTCTAGCACAGATACGCAGTATTTT. It specifies CASSPPLASSTDTQYF.